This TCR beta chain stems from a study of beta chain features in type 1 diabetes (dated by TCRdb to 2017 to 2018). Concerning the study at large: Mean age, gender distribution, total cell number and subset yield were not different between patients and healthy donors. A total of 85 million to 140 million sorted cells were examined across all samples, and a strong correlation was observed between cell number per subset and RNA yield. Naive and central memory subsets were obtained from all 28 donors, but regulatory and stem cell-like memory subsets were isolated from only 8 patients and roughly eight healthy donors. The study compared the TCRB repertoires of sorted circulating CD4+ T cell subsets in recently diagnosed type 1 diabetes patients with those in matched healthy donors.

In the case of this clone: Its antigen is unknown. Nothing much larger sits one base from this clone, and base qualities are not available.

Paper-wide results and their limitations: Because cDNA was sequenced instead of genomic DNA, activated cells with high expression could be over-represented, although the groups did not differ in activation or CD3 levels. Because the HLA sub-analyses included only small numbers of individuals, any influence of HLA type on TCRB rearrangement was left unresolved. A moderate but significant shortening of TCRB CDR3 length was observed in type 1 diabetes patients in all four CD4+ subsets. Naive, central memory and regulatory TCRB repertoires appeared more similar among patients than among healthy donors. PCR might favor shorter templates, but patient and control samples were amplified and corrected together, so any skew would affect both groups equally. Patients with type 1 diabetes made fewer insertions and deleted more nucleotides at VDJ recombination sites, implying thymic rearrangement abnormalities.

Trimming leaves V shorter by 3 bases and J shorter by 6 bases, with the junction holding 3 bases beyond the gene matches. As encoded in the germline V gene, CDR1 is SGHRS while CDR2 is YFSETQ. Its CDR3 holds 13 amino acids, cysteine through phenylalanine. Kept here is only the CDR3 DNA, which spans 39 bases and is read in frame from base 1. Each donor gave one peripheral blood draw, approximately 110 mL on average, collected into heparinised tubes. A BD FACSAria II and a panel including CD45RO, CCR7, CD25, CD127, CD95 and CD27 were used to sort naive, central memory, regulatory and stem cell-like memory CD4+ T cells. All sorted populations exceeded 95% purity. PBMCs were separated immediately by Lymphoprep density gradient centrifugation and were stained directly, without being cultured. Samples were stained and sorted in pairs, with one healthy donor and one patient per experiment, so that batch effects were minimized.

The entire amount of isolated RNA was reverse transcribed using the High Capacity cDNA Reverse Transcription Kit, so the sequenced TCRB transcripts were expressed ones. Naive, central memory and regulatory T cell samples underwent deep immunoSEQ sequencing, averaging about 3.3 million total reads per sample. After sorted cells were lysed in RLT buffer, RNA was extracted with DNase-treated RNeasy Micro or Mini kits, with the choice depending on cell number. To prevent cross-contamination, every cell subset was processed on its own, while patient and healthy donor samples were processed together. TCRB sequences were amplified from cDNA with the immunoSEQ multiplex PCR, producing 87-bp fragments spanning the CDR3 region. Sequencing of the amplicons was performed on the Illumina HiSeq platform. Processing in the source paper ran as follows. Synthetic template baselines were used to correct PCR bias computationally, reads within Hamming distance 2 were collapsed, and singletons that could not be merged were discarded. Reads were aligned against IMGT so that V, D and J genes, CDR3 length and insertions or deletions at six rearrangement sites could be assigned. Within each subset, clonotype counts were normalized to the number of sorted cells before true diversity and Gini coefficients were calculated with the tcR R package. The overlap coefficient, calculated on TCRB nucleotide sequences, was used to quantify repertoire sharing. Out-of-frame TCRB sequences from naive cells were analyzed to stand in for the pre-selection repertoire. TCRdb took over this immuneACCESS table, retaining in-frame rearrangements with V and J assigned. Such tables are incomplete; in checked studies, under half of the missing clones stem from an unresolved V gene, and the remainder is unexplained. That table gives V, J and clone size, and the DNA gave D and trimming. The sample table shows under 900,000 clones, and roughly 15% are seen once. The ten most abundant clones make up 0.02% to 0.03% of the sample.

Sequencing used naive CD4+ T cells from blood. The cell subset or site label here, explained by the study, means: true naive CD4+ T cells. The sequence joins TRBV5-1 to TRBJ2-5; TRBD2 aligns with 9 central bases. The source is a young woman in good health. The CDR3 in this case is CASSSGLAKTQYF. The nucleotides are TGCGCCAGCAGCTCTGGACTAGCGAAGACCCAGTACTTC.